Each of the 18 T cell receptor beta chains below was sequenced from the same sample in a study of T cells in Graves' hyperthyroidism and ophthalmopathy. RNA transcripts gave rise to amplified TCR beta CDR3 regions. First-round RT-PCR with HTBI primers amplified the TCR CDR3 region. MiXCR, applied by TCRdb to the multiplex PCR reads, yields one record per CDR3 protein. The sample has approximately 400,000 distinct CDR3 sequences; roughly 19% are singletons. The specimen sequenced was blood. Every receptor here comes from a woman younger than 35 with Graves' hyperthyroidism.

This clonotype was recorded at least ten times. CDR3 protein: CASSQVAGSSYEQYF. For the CDR3, the DNA is TGCGCCAGCAGCCAAGTAGCAGGGAGCTCCTACGAGCAGTACTTC. The chain employs TRBV4-1 and TRBJ2-7; D tentatively reads TRBD1 or TRBD2 (5 bases each). The CDR3 consists of 15 residues. Germline V gives CDR1 MGHRA, CDR2 YSYEKL. The V end lost 1 base, the J end lost 0 bases, and 10 bases lay between the germline ends.

This clonotype was counted at least ten times. V gene TRBV10-3 combines with J gene TRBJ2-7, with 9 bases matching TRBD2. The CDR3 covers 14 residues. In germline, CDR1 is ENHRY, CDR2 SYGVKD. V was clipped by 6 bases and J by 5 bases; unmatched bases: 8. As DNA, the CDR3 is TGTGCCATCAGCCCTGGCGGGGGGGAAGACGAGCAGTACTTC. Protein product: CAISPGGGEDEQYF.

The rearrangement joins TRBV5-5 to TRBJ1-5, with unresolved D. CDR3 length: 15 residues. V lost 5 bases and J lost 1, with 13 bases in between. From germline, CDR1 is SGHKS and CDR2 YYEKEE (reference sequence). In DNA, the CDR3 is TGTGCCAGCAGTACTACTGCGGTGAGCAATCAGCCCCAGCATTTT. This encodes CASSTTAVSNQPQHF.

This clonotype was counted a few times. The rearrangement joins TRBV7-2 to TRBJ2-5, with 8 bases lining up with TRBD2. The trim removed 5 bases at V and 3 bases at J, leaving 5 bases unmatched. Germline CDR1 reads SGHTA; CDR2 reads FQGNSA. This CDR3 has 14 amino acids. The CDR3 loop is CASSRSGSEETQYF. CDR3 coding DNA: TGTGCCAGCAGCCGGAGCGGGAGCGAAGAGACCCAGTACTTC.

V gene TRBV2 combines with J gene TRBJ2-5; 8 nucleotides match TRBD2. Germline V gene data show CDR1 as SNHLY and CDR2 as FYNNEI. The CDR3 extends over 19 amino acids. The V and J ends lost 6 bases and 5 bases, in that order; junction bases with no gene match: 23. CDR3: CASRDRTSLAPIQRETQYF. CDR3 in DNA: TGTGCCAGCAGGGACCGGACTAGCCTGGCCCCGATCCAAAGGGAGACCCAGTACTTC.

The sample holds many counts of this clonotype. V usage is TRBV10-3 and J usage is TRBJ1-1, with D possibly being TRBD1 (6 bases). The V gene lost 3 bases and the J gene lost 5 bases, with 16 bases spanning the gap. The CDR3 totals 15 residues. Looked up from germline, CDR1 is ENHRY and CDR2 is SYGVKD. The CDR3 DNA is TGTGCCATCAGTGAAAGAGGGGGGCTGCGGACTGAAGCTTTCTTT. This translates into CAISERGGLRTEAFF.

This clonotype was counted ten times or more. The chain combines TRBV12-3 or TRBV12-4 with TRBJ1-2, with 8 bases that match TRBD1. The CDR3 has 14 amino acids. The V and J ends lost 3 bases and 6 bases, in that order; junction bases with no gene match: 6. CDR3 loop: CASSFLDRVHGYTF. The DNA for the CDR3 is TGTGCCAGCAGTTTCCTGGACAGGGTCCATGGCTACACCTTC.

This chain links TRBV11-2 with TRBJ1-2, with D tentatively TRBD1 (5 bases). CDR3 length: 15 residues. CDR1 SGHAT and CDR2 FQNNGV come from the germline V gene. V was pared by 0 bases and J by 2 bases, with 10 bases between. CDR3 in DNA: TGTGCCAGCAGCTTAGATCCGCGACAGAACTATGGCTACACCTTC. Amino acid sequence: CASSLDPRQNYGYTF.

The chain is built from TRBV6-1 and TRBJ2-7; TRBD1 is a possible D gene (6 bases). The CDR3 runs 13 residues. The V gene's germline CDR1 is MNHNS and CDR2 SASEGT. Trimming removed 6 bases from V and 6 bases from J, with 15 bases in between. The CDR3 nucleotides read TGTGCCAGCAGCGTCACAGGGTCAGGCGAGCAGTACTTC. Translated: CASSVTGSGEQYF.

This clonotype was observed many times. CDR3 sequence (DNA): TGCAGTGCCCACCGAAGAAGGGGGCGCGAGACCCAGTACTTC. Protein sequence: CSAHRRRGRETQYF. This chain uses TRBV20-1 with TRBJ2-5; TRBD1 matches 7 bases. The trim removed 6 bases at V and 5 bases at J, leaving 12 bases unmatched. Germline CDR1 reads DFQATT; CDR2 reads SNEGSKA (reference sequence). The CDR3 totals 14 residues.

This clonotype was picked up many times. The V gene is TRBV12-3 or TRBV12-4, the J gene TRBJ1-5; perhaps TRBD1 as D (5 bases). Trimming took 6 bases from V and 5 from J, leaving 14 bases between them. This CDR3 has 14 residues. This CDR3 reads CASRDAGFDQPQHF. In nucleotides, the CDR3 is TGTGCCAGCAGGGACGCAGGGTTTGATCAGCCCCAGCATTTT.

This clonotype occurred many times. The chain links TRBV6-1 to TRBJ1-5; the match to TRBD1 covers 7 bases. Trimming cost V 10 bases and J 0 bases; bases outside gene matches: 9. This CDR3 comprises 15 residues. From germline, CDR1 is MNHNS and CDR2 SASEGT. In DNA, the CDR3 is TGTGCCACCGGGGGACAGCCATATAGCAATCAGCCCCAGCATTTT. Translation gives CATGGQPYSNQPQHF.

This clonotype was seen repeatedly, ten times or more. The gene calls are TRBV28 and TRBJ1-1; tentative D call: TRBD1 (6 bases). Trimming removed 6 bases from V and 4 bases from J, with 15 bases in between. The CDR3 covers 14 residues. CDR1 is MDHEN and CDR2 is SYDVKM in the germline V gene. The CDR3 coding sequence is TGTGCCAGCAGCTGGGGGGCACGGCGCACTGAAGCTTTCTTT. The encoded protein is CASSWGARRTEAFF.

This clonotype appeared many times. V gene TRBV20-1 combines with J gene TRBJ2-7; perhaps D is TRBD1 or TRBD2 (5 bases each). In germline, CDR1 is DFQATT, CDR2 SNEGSKA (reference sequence). This CDR3 region has 15 residues. V was pared by 6 bases and J by 0 bases, with 18 bases between. The CDR3 DNA follows: TGCAGTGCGAGTGATGGGACGGCGAGCTCCTACGAGCAGTACTTC. Translating it yields CSASDGTASSYEQYF.

This clonotype appeared many times. The chain has TRBV29-1 and TRBJ2-7, with 9 nucleotides matching TRBD1. The CDR3 runs to 13 residues. In germline, CDR1 is SQVTM, CDR2 ANQGSEA. Unmatched junction bases numbered 4, after V lost 3 bases and J lost 4 bases. Written as DNA, the CDR3 is TGCAGCGTTGACGACAGGGGGGGTTACGAGCAGTACTTC. Amino acid sequence: CSVDDRGGYEQYF.

This clonotype was found a few times. The rearrangement uses TRBV15 and TRBJ1-2, with a possible D match to TRBD1 (5 bases). Looked up from germline, CDR1 is LNHNV and CDR2 is YYDKDF (reference sequence). The V end lost 5 bases, the J end lost 1 base, and 11 bases lay between the germline ends. This CDR3 region has 14 residues. This CDR3 reads CATSGAGLNYGYTF. In DNA, the CDR3 is TGTGCCACCAGCGGGGCAGGGCTTAACTATGGCTACACCTTC. Full variable domain (remainder filled in from reference TRBV15 and TRBJ1-2): DAMVIQNPRYQVTQFGKPVTLSCSQTLNHNVMYWYQQKSSQAPKLLFHYYDKDFNNEADTPDNFQSRRPNTSFCFLDIRSPGLGDTAMYLCATSGAGLNYGYTFGSGTRLTVV.

At least ten counts were recorded for this clonotype. This chain connects TRBV6-1 to TRBJ2-2; possibly TRBD1 for D (6 bases). Germline V gene data show CDR1 as MNHNS and CDR2 as SASEGT. This CDR3 contains 15 residues. V lost 3 bases and J 5 bases, leaving 13 bases between the germline ends. CDR3 region: CASSEGGGQTGELFF. In nucleotides, the CDR3 is TGTGCCAGCAGTGAGGGTGGGGGCCAGACCGGGGAGCTGTTTTTT.

For this clonotype: This is likely a read error, given that the CDR3 carries no conserved phenylalanine or tryptophan at its end. Because the CDR3's place on the DNA is in doubt, the DNA is left out and the CDR3 is given as listed by TCRdb. The chain employs TRBV6-1 and TRBJ1-1; no check of the table's D call, TRBD1, against the DNA was made. CDR1 and CDR2 from the germline V gene are MNHNS and SASEGT. The CDR3 is made up of 14 amino acids, end residues included. CDR3 residues: CASSEAGGNTEACY.